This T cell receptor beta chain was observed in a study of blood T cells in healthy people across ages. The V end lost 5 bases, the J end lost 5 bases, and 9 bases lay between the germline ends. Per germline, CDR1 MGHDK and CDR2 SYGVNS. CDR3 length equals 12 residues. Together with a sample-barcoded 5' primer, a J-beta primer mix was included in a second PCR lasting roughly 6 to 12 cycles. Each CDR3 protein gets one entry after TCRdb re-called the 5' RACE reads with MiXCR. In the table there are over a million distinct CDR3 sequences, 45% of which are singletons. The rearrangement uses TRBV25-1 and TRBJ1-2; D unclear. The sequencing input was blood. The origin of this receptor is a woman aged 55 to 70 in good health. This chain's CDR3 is CASSSQPYGYTF. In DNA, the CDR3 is TGTGCCAGCAGTTCACAGCCGTATGGCTACACCTTC.